This T cell receptor beta chain is from a study of regulatory T cells in long-lasting Graves disease. Turning to the study itself: Persistent cases were those of Graves' disease that involved over 5 years of antithyroid drugs with positive TSH receptor antibodies.

Researchers made TCR beta libraries by using iRepertoire HTBI primers and running Arm-PCR on CDR3 regions. One entry per CDR3 protein results from TCRdb running MiXCR on the multiplex PCR reads. The table has under 500,000 distinct CDR3 sequences, less than 25% seen once. About this clonotype: What it binds is not known.

The CDR3 covers 15 residues. V lost 6 bases and J lost 3, with 14 bases in between. Per germline, CDR1 SGHTA and CDR2 FQGNSA. Specified time point: persistent/refractory GD, antithyroid drugs over 5 years with positive TRAb. PBMC RNA was the source of the TCR library. Into tubes containing EDTA, 8 to 9 milliliters of peripheral blood were drawn. Study-wide points: Patients with persistent Graves' had lower TCR diversity than newly diagnosed patients.

This receptor was taken from a female donor with Graves disease. This chain uses TRBV7-2 with TRBJ2-2; D may be TRBD2 (5 bases). Sequencing used peripheral blood mononuclear cells (PBMCs), obtained when the disease was refractory, from a patient treated with antithyroid drugs. CDR3 in amino acids: CASSSLGGHTGELFF. The DNA of the CDR3 is TGTGCCAGCAGTTCCCTCGGAGGCCACACCGGGGAGCTGTTTTTT.